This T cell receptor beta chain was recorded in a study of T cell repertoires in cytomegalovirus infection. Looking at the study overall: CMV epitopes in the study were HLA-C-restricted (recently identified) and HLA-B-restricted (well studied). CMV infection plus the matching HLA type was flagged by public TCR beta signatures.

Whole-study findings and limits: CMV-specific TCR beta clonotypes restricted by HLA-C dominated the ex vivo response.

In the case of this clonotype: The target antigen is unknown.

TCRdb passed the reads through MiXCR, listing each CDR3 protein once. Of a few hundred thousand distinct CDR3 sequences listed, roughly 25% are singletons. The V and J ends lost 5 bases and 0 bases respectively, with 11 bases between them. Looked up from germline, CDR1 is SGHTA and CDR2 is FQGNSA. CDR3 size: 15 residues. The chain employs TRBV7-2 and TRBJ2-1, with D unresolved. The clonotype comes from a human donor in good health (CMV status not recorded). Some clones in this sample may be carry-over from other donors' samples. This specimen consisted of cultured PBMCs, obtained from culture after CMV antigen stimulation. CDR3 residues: CASSHDRSSYNEQFF. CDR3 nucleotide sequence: TGTGCCAGCAGCCATGATAGAAGCTCCTACAATGAGCAGTTCTTC.